The following is a T cell receptor beta chain sequence with its context. Authors' data handling: From reference gene primer amplification, estimates of nucleated cell counts were derived. The assay was immunoSEQ multiplex PCR, and TCRdb's table has in-frame clones only and misses some. Clone size and the V and J calls come from that table; the DNA yielded D and trimming. Here the sample spans 250,000 or so clones, 89% being singletons. The data derive from a study of blood T cell repertoires in COVID-19. Study-level background: Nucleic acid was either cDNA or gDNA, and it came from T cells, B-cell-depleted T cells, or PBMCs.

This CDR3 is built from 13 residues. Germline CDR1 is SNHLY and CDR2 is FYNNEI. Unmatched junction bases numbered 1, after V lost 11 bases and J lost 3 bases. The chain carries TRBV2 and TRBJ1-6; 10 positions agree with TRBD1. This TCR derives from a woman in her forties who had recovered from COVID-19. The sample taken for sequencing was peripheral blood. The CDR3 loop is CAGDRGYNSPLHF. The CDR3, as DNA: TGTGCCGGGGACAGGGGCTATAATTCACCCCTCCACTTT.